The 17 T cell receptor beta chains reported below all come from one sample, sequenced in a study of cytomegalovirus exposure and HLA in healthy donors. A multiplex PCR was run with 60 Vbeta primers and 13 Jbeta primers. Here immunoSEQ multiplex PCR was the method, and the copy in TCRdb shows in-frame clones only, minus some. The sample carries 150,000 to 200,000 clones, 87% recorded once. The sequenced material came from PBMCs. These TCRs come from a boy between 2 and 10 years old in good health and CMV-seronegative.

The chain uses TRBV6-4 and TRBJ2-2; 7 nucleotides match TRBD2. Germline trimming cut 4 bases from V and 6 bases from J; bases unmatched to any gene: 8. Per germline, CDR1 MRHNA and CDR2 SNTAGT. The CDR3 covers 15 residues. The CDR3 loop is CASSALREFPGELFF. CDR3 coding DNA: TGTGCCAGCAGTGCCTTGCGGGAGTTCCCCGGGGAGCTGTTTTTT.

This clone showed up just a few times. This chain uses TRBV20-1 with TRBJ2-5, with a possible D match to TRBD1 (5 bases). This CDR3 region has 11 residues. CDR1 DFQATT and CDR2 SNEGSKA come from the germline V gene (reference sequence). Between the trimmed V and J ends, which lost 6 bases and 5 bases, there was a span of 10 bases. CDR3 amino acids: CSADIRETQYF. CDR3 nucleotides: TGCAGTGCGGACATACGGGAGACCCAGTACTTC.

V and J are TRBV28 and TRBJ1-1; 9 nucleotides align to TRBD1. J gave up 5 bases and V 4 bases, and 11 bases lay outside the gene matches. This CDR3 is built from 16 residues. Looked up from germline, CDR1 is MDHEN and CDR2 is SYDVKM. CDR3 loop: CASSWDIQGADTEAFF. In DNA, the CDR3 is TGTGCCAGCAGTTGGGACATACAGGGGGCGGATACTGAAGCTTTCTTT.

This clone was found once. The J gene is TRBJ1-2, the V gene TRBV9; D is uncertain. V dropped 0 bases and J dropped 3 bases, with 6 bases sitting between them. This CDR3 has 13 residues. CDR1 and CDR2 (germline): SGDLS, YYNGEE. In DNA, the CDR3 is TGTGCCAGCAGCGTAGGCTACGACTATGGCTACACCTTC. Amino acids: CASSVGYDYGYTF.

The table lists this clone with a count of one. The rearrangement links TRBV5-4 to TRBJ1-4; D possibly corresponds to TRBD1 (5 bases). The CDR3 sequence is 14 residues long. Germline V CDR1 and CDR2: SGHNT, YYREEE (reference sequence). The V end lost 2 bases, the J end lost 8 bases, and 13 bases lay between the germline ends. The CDR3 nucleotides are TGTGCCAGCAGCTTCGGCCAGGGAAGGGAAAAACTGTTTTTT. Amino acid sequence: CASSFGQGREKLFF.

This chain links TRBV6-4 with TRBJ2-5; the match to TRBD2 covers 7 bases. V lost 0 bases to trimming and J lost 4 bases; unmatched junction nucleotides: 2. CDR1 MRHNA and CDR2 SNTAGT come from the germline V gene. The CDR3 has 14 residues. Here the CDR3 reads CASSDSWEGETQYF. In DNA, the CDR3 is TGTGCCAGCAGTGACTCGTGGGAGGGAGAGACCCAGTACTTC.

This sequence joins TRBV5-1 and TRBJ1-5; TRBD1 is a possible D gene (5 bases). Deletions cut 0 bases from V and 6 bases from J, with 13 bases between. This CDR3 has 15 residues. Germline CDR1 and CDR2: SGHRS and YFSETQ. The CDR3 DNA is TGCGCCAGCAGCTTGGAGGGGCAGGTTGGTCAGCCCCAGCATTTT. Translation: CASSLEGQVGQPQHF.

This rearrangement joins TRBV28 to TRBJ1-5; D is ambiguous. Deletions cut 2 bases from V and 9 bases from J, with 8 bases between. CDR1 is MDHEN and CDR2 is SYDVKM in the germline V gene. The CDR3 consists of 12 residues. The CDR3 loop is CASSLRYGPQHF. The CDR3 DNA reads as TGTGCCAGCAGTTTACGGTACGGGCCCCAGCATTTT.

This clone was observed a handful of times. The rearrangement links TRBV6-5 to TRBJ2-1; 9 nucleotides align to TRBD1. The CDR3 length is 13 residues. The V and J ends lost 6 bases and 6 bases, in that order; junction bases with no gene match: 3. Germline V gives CDR1 MNHEY, CDR2 SVGAGI. For the CDR3, the DNA is TGTGCCAGCAGCCCGGGACAGGGCAATGAGCAGTTCTTC. Encoded protein: CASSPGQGNEQFF.

This clone was observed a single time. The chain combines TRBV29-1 with TRBJ1-4; no clear D gene. Germline lookup yields CDR1 SQVTM and CDR2 ANQGSEA. This CDR3 region has 12 residues. V was shortened by 4 bases and J by 8 bases, with 11 bases between the two germline ends. CDR3 in amino acids: CSVVVLGEKLFF. CDR3 DNA: TGCAGCGTTGTGGTCCTCGGGGAAAAACTGTTTTTT.

The sample holds one count of this clone. This same CDR3 is encoded by further DNA sequences in the sample. The chain combines TRBV27 with TRBJ2-1, with 15 nucleotides matching TRBD2. The germline CDR1 and CDR2 sequences are MNHEY and SMNVEV (reference sequence). This CDR3 contains 15 residues. The V segment lost 5 bases and the J segment 7 bases; nucleotides outside the gene matches: 3. CDR3 DNA: TGTGCCAGCAGTCCCGGGACTAGCGGGAGGAATGAGCAGTTCTTC. Translating gives CASSPGTSGRNEQFF.

This chain uses TRBV6-1 with TRBJ1-5; 8 nucleotides line up with TRBD1. In germline, CDR1 is MNHNS, CDR2 SASEGT. The ends lost 3 bases at V and 8 bases at J; junction bases unmatched: 9. The CDR3 consists of 15 residues. As DNA, the CDR3 is TGTGCCAGCAGTGAGTCACCCAGGGGGCGAAAGCCCCAGCATTTT. The encoded protein is CASSESPRGRKPQHF.

The chain links TRBV6-1 to TRBJ2-5; 10 positions agree with TRBD1. The CDR3 has 13 amino acids. After removal of 8 bases from V and 4 bases from J, the junction contained 4 bases not matched to a gene. From germline, CDR1 is MNHNS and CDR2 SASEGT. The CDR3 sequence: CASCRDRGETQYF. For the CDR3, the DNA is TGTGCCAGCTGTCGGGACAGGGGAGAGACCCAGTACTTC.

A remark on this clone: This CDR3 is also generated by other DNA sequences in the sample. The chain has TRBV11-3 and TRBJ1-1; D is undetermined. V was clipped by 2 bases and J by 1 base, with 5 bases between them. Germline CDR1 and CDR2: SGHNT and YENEEA. CDR3 length: 13 residues. DNA for the CDR3: TGTGCCAGCAGCTTAAAGAGGAACACTGAAGCTTTCTTT. Amino acids: CASSLKRNTEAFF.

The rearrangement links TRBV11-3 to TRBJ2-1; 9 nucleotides align to TRBD2. This CDR3 region has 14 residues. Trimming took 1 base from V and 8 from J; bases not matched to a gene: 3. CDR1 is SGHNT, CDR2 YENEEA, per germline. In DNA form, the CDR3 reads TGTGCCAGCAGCTTAGTCCGGACTAGCGATGAGCAGTTCTTC. Its protein is CASSLVRTSDEQFF.

The CDR3 reads CASSLSGASYNEQFF. In nucleotides, the CDR3 is TGTGCCAGCAGCTTGTCAGGGGCATCCTACAATGAGCAGTTCTTC. The chain links TRBV5-4 to TRBJ2-1, with D maybe TRBD1 (6 bases). Germline V gives CDR1 SGHNT, CDR2 YYREEE (reference sequence). The CDR3 covers 15 residues. The V end lost 1 base, the J end lost 1 base, and 9 bases lay between the germline ends.

This chain uses TRBV27 with TRBJ2-1, with 7 bases that match TRBD2. CDR3 length: 15 residues. Trimming cost V 1 base and J 5 bases; bases outside gene matches: 5. The germline CDR1 and CDR2 sequences are MNHEY and SMNVEV (reference sequence). The CDR3 here is CASSLYGGSNNEQFF. DNA of the CDR3: TGTGCCAGCAGTTTATACGGGGGGAGCAACAATGAGCAGTTCTTC.